This entry describes one TCR beta chain. Its cognate antigen has yet to be identified. Base quality data are lacking; no much larger clone is found one base away. The data originate from a study of blood T cell repertoires in COVID-19 (dated by TCRdb to the early 2020s). Regarding the complete study: The collaborator samples originated in the United States, Italy and Spain and spanned the acute and convalescent phases of COVID-19. The material from the prospective study consisted of cDNA or gDNA derived from T cells, B-cell-depleted T cells, or PBMCs. Deeply sampled blood TCRbeta repertoires from subjects exposed to, actively infected with, or recovered from COVID-19 were included in the dataset. The repertoires were made available in a free public database intended to serve as a resource for research on the immune response to SARS-CoV-2. The samples were drawn from the first 160 participants of the ongoing ImmuneRACE study and from more than 1,000 subjects provided by 6 global collaborators. Nearly every sample came with metadata listing a de-identified subject ID, COVID-19 status, age in years and sex. Where available, HLA class I and class II types were obtained from metadata supplied by the sample provider rather than from assay-based typing.

According to the germline V gene, CDR1 reads MNHEY and CDR2 reads SVGAGI. V lost 6 bases and J lost 10 bases, and the count of bases not matched to a germline gene is 9. Taken from cysteine to phenylalanine, the CDR3 has 13 residues. The only DNA kept is the CDR3, 39 bases in frame from the first base. The collaborating institutions used their own protocols to collect whole blood in K2EDTA tubes. For TCRbeta analysis, collaborator samples were shipped as frozen whole blood, as isolated PBMCs, or as DNA extracted from either sample type. Study-wide findings and limitations: The quantity of clinical and demographic metadata differed by source and by participant and was supplied without curation.

The immunoSEQ Assay, a bias-controlled multiplex PCR, was used to amplify TCRbeta CDR3 regions from genomic DNA. Per the source publication's procedure: The number of nucleated cells in each sample was estimated by amplification of reference gene primers within the assay. To quantify the absolute abundance of each unique TCRbeta CDR3 rearrangement, sequence reads were collapsed and filtered. For each sample, productive Simpson clonality was calculated as the square root of Simpson's diversity index across productive rearrangements. In TCRdb, the immuneACCESS table is reduced to in-frame sequences with V and J assigned. These tables do not hold every clone; where another copy was compared, an unresolved V gene accounts for under half, and the others remain unexplained. The V and J calls and clone size are taken from that table; D and trimming were inferred from the DNA. Here the sample has around 140,000 clones; about 86% occur a single time. The ten largest make up roughly 8.7% of the sample.

The V and J segments used are TRBV6-5 and TRBJ1-1, with 9 middle bases fitting TRBD1. This receptor was obtained from a woman between 55 and 75 years old with acute or convalescent COVID-19. Sequenced sample: peripheral blood. The nucleotide sequence is given as TGTGCCAGCAGCTCCGGGACAGGGTATGTAGCTTTCTTT. It codes for CASSSGTGYVAFF.